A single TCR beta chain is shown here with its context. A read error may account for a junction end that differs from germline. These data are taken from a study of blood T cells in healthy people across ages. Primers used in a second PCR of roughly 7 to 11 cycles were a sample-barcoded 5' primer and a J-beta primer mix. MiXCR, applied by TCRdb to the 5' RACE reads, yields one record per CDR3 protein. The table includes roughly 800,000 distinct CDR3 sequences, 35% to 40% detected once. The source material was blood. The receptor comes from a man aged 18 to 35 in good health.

CDR3 protein: CASSPNRQGAGTGAFF. Written as DNA, the CDR3 is TGTGCCAGCAGCCCGAACCGACAGGGGGCTGGCACTGGAGCTTTCTTT. The chain recombines TRBV12-3 or TRBV12-4 with TRBJ1-1; the match to TRBD1 covers 10 bases. The CDR3 has 16 amino acids.